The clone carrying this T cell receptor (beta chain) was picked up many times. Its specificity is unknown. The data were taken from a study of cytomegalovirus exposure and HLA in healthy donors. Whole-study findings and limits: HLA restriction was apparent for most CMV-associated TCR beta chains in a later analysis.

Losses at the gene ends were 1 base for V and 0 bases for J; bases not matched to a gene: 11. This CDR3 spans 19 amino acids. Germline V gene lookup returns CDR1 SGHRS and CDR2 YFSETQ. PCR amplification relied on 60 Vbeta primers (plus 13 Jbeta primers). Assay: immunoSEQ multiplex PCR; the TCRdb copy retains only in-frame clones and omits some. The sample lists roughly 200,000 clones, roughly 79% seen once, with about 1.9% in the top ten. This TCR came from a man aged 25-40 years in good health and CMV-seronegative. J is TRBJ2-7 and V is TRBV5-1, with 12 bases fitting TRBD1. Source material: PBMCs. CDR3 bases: TGCGCCAGCAGCTTGTTACCGGGACAGGGGGCGCTCAGCTCCTACGAGCAGTACTTC. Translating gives CASSLLPGQGALSSYEQYF.